The next 17 T cell receptor beta chains were all read from a single sample in a study of low-dose radiotherapy and immunotherapy resistance in tumors. Time point given: before trial treatment. TRAV and TRBV primers primed cDNA for both TCRalpha and TCRbeta. For amplifying TCRs, the PCR ran for around 20 cycles with Phusion, which was used together with a constant-region primer and the adapter on the V primers. MiXCR, applied by TCRdb to the reads, yields one record per CDR3 protein. The data show 59,000 or so distinct CDR3 sequences, with about a quarter seen just once and 6.6% held by the top ten. This material consisted of PBMCs, taken before treatment. The source of these receptors is a male donor with rectosigmoid adenocarcinoma.

The table lists this clonotype with many counts. The rearrangement links TRBV6-1 to TRBJ2-1; D ambiguous. The germline gives CDR1 MNHNS, CDR2 SASEGT. CDR3 size: 11 residues. Deletions cut 1 base from V and 9 bases from J, with 4 bases between. CDR3 bases: TGTGCCAGCAGTGAAGATGGTGAGCAGTTCTTC. This codes for CASSEDGEQFF.

The chain combines TRBV20-1 with TRBJ2-5; D unclear. V was shortened by 5 bases and J by 1 base, with 11 bases between the two germline ends. This CDR3 has 13 amino acids. Germline assignment: CDR1 DFQATT and CDR2 SNEGSKA (reference sequence). This CDR3 is CSALRSAQETQYF. The CDR3 DNA sequence: TGCAGTGCTTTACGATCAGCCCAAGAGACCCAGTACTTC.

This clonotype was seen repeatedly, ten times or more. CDR3 amino acids: CASSHEGGTGELFF. The CDR3, as DNA: TGTGCCAGCAGCCACGAAGGTGGCACCGGGGAGCTGTTTTTT. This sequence joins TRBV5-6 and TRBJ2-2, with D hard to call. V lost 4 bases, J lost 4 bases, and 11 bases lay in between. CDR1 is SGHDT, CDR2 YYEEEE, per germline. The CDR3 length is 14 residues.

The table lists this clonotype with many counts. The chain has TRBV18 and TRBJ2-6; D ambiguous. V lost 3 bases and J lost 0, with 12 bases in between. This CDR3 region has 17 residues. CDR1 KGHSH and CDR2 LQKENI come from the germline V gene. CDR3 DNA: TGTGCCAGCTCACCTCCTGGGCCGAGCTCTGGGGCCAACGTCCTGACTTTC. Protein: CASSPPGPSSGANVLTF. The whole variable domain, remainder taken from reference TRBV18 and TRBJ2-6, is NAGVMQNPRHLVRRRGQEARLRCSPMKGHSHVYWYRQLPEEGLKFMVYLQKENIIDESGMPKERFSAEFPKEGPSILRIQQVVRGDSAAYFCASSPPGPSSGANVLTFGAGSRLTVL.

The chain couples TRBV7-2 to TRBJ1-1; a possible D gene is TRBD1 (5 bases). V dropped 5 bases and J dropped 4 bases, with 14 bases sitting between them. The V gene's germline CDR1 is SGHTA and CDR2 FQGNSA. This CDR3 contains 14 residues. In nucleotides, the CDR3 is TGTGCCAGCAGCCGCAACATGGGGGGCACTGAAGCTTTCTTT. It encodes CASSRNMGGTEAFF.

To note about this clonotype: It differs at one base from a far larger clone, so likely a read error. The gene calls are TRBV28 and TRBJ2-1, with 7 bases identical to TRBD1. The CDR3 loop spans 14 amino acids. CDR1 is MDHEN, CDR2 SYDVKM, per germline. Unmatched junction bases numbered 9, after V lost 3 bases and J lost 10 bases. The CDR3 sequence is CASSFPSRDSEQFF. In nucleotides, the CDR3 is TGTGCCAGCAGTTTCCCGTCCCGGGACAGCGAGCAGTTCTTC.

Remarks on this clonotype: It may be a read error: a sequence one base away is much more abundant. The V and J genes are TRBV20-1 and TRBJ2-7; D is possibly TRBD1 or TRBD2 (5 bases each). This CDR3 spans 14 amino acids. V lost 3 bases and J lost 7, with 19 bases in between. CDR1 is DFQATT and CDR2 is SNEGSKA in the germline V gene (reference sequence). CDR3 region: CSASLRGPYNEQYF. The CDR3 region has the DNA TGCAGTGCTAGTCTCCGGGGCCCATACAATGAGCAGTACTTC.

This clonotype was observed many times. The chain combines TRBV6-5 with TRBJ1-2; maybe TRBD1 (6 bases). With 5 bases removed from V and 2 bases from J, the gap between germline ends came to 12 bases. Germline V lookup: CDR1 MNHEY, CDR2 SVGAGI. This CDR3 contains 14 residues. The CDR3 region has the DNA TGTGCCAGCAGTCGACAGGTTGGGAACTATGGCTACACCTTC. Translation: CASSRQVGNYGYTF.

Concerning this clonotype: With only one base between it and a far larger clone, this is likely a read error. The chain is built from TRBV7-8 and TRBJ1-4; possible D gene TRBD1, 5 bases. The CDR3 is 14 amino acids. Germline V gene sequence: CDR1 SGHVS, CDR2 FQNEAQ. V gave up 6 bases and J gave up 7 bases, with 15 bases separating them. CDR3 in DNA: TGTGCCAGCAGTTTACTCGGGGCGAGTGAAAAACTGTTTTTT. Translated, it gives CASSLLGASEKLFF.

This clonotype came up many times. The V call is TRBV28, the J call TRBJ2-7; 8 nucleotides match TRBD1. V lost 6 bases to trimming and J lost 3 bases; unmatched junction nucleotides: 10. The germline V gene has CDR1 MDHEN and CDR2 SYDVKM. CDR3 size: 15 residues. The CDR3 here is CASSFTGTGDYEQYF. For the CDR3, the DNA is TGTGCCAGCAGCTTCACGGGGACAGGTGACTACGAGCAGTACTTC.

J is TRBJ1-5 and V is TRBV28; D unclear. Per germline, CDR1 MDHEN and CDR2 SYDVKM. This CDR3 is 11 amino acids long. V lost 10 bases to trimming and J lost 6 bases, with 10 bases between them. CDR3 residues: CATSNVQPQHF. The CDR3 DNA sequence: TGTGCCACCTCGAATGTTCAGCCCCAGCATTTT. Using reference TRBV28 and TRBJ1-5 for the parts outside the CDR3, the full variable domain is DVKVTQSSRYLVKRTGEKVFLECVQDMDHENMFWYRQDPGLGLRLIYFSYDVKMKEKGDIPEGYSVSREKKERFSLILESASTNQTSMYLCATSNVQPQHFGDGTRLSIL.

This clonotype was recorded at least ten times. V and J are TRBV27 and TRBJ2-7, with D perhaps given as TRBD1 or TRBD2 (6 bases each). V was pared by 3 bases and J by 6 bases, with 24 bases between. The CDR3 is 17 residues long. The V gene's germline CDR1 is MNHEY and CDR2 SMNVEV (reference sequence). The CDR3 is CASSLLAGRTAGAEQYF. CDR3 DNA: TGTGCCAGCAGTTTGTTGGCGGGACGGACAGCCGGCGCCGAGCAGTACTTC.

The rearrangement links TRBV28 to TRBJ2-3, with 7 bases matching TRBD2. The V and J ends lost 6 bases and 1 base, in that order; junction bases with no gene match: 10. Germline lookup yields CDR1 MDHEN and CDR2 SYDVKM. This CDR3 is built from 16 residues. The DNA of the CDR3 is TGTGCCAGCAGATGGGGGAGGGGAGATGGCACAGATACGCAGTATTTT. This encodes CASRWGRGDGTDTQYF. Full variable domain (remainder filled in from reference TRBV28 and TRBJ2-3): DVKVTQSSRYLVKRTGEKVFLECVQDMDHENMFWYRQDPGLGLRLIYFSYDVKMKEKGDIPEGYSVSREKKERFSLILESASTNQTSMYLCASRWGRGDGTDTQYFGPGTRLTVL.

In its sample, this clonotype was seen many times. The V gene is TRBV18, the J gene TRBJ2-5; D remains ambiguous. Trimming removed 3 bases at V and 4 bases at J, with 3 bases between. Germline CDR1 KGHSH, CDR2 LQKENI. CDR3 length equals 11 residues. CDR3 in DNA: TGTGCCAGCTCACCCTCAGAGACCCAGTACTTC. Translated: CASSPSETQYF.

This clonotype has at least ten counts. The V gene is TRBV7-2, the J gene TRBJ2-1; weak D call: TRBD1 (7 bases). This CDR3 contains 17 residues. Deletions cut 5 bases from V and 6 bases from J, with 23 bases between. In germline, CDR1 is SGHTA, CDR2 FQGNSA. The CDR3 nucleotides read TGTGCCAGCAGCCGCCTGGAGGGGGCGGCTAATTCCAATGAGCAGTTCTTC. Translation gives CASSRLEGAANSNEQFF.

In its sample, this clonotype was seen many times. The rearrangement links TRBV6-2 or TRBV6-3 to TRBJ2-3, with 8 bases fitting TRBD1. The CDR3 covers 17 residues. Trimming took 0 bases from V and 0 from J; bases not matched to a gene: 5. Germline V gene data show CDR1 as MNHEY and CDR2 as SVGEGT. CDR3 DNA sequence: TGTGCCAGCAGTTACTCGAACGGGACAGGAAGCACAGATACGCAGTATTTT. Its translation: CASSYSNGTGSTDTQYF.

This clonotype was recorded many times. Here the CDR3 DNA reads TGTGCCACCCGGGGCTACAATGAGCAGTTCTTC. Translating it yields CATRGYNEQFF. The V and J genes are TRBV27 and TRBJ2-1; maybe TRBD2 (5 bases). The CDR3 totals 11 residues. The germline gives CDR1 MNHEY, CDR2 SMNVEV (reference sequence). With 10 bases removed from V and 3 bases from J, the gap between germline ends came to 7 bases.